The present entry profiles one T cell receptor (beta chain) with its context. Its antigen is not known. There were no recent acute infections or vaccinations among the donors, who were healthy HIV-negative adults. V gave up 4 bases and J gave up 6 bases, with 15 bases separating them. Germline CDR1 reads SGHNT; CDR2 reads YYREEE (reference sequence). This CDR3 is built from 14 residues. The data belong to a study of shared clonotypes between healthy human individuals. Study-wide context: With ages of 18 to 49, the donors were a couple of women and a few men. The study, taken as a whole, reports: Tissue TCR repertoires likely differ from these blood-only repertoires.

The run depth of the assay was deep. Here immunoSEQ multiplex PCR was the method, and the copy in TCRdb shows in-frame clones only, minus some. The table lists 400,000 to 500,000 clones, roughly 85% of them singletons. Sequenced: PBMCs. J is TRBJ2-3 and V is TRBV5-4, with D possibly being TRBD2 (5 bases). The receptor's source is a woman aged 35 to 49 in good health. Some clones in this sample may be carry-over from other donors' samples. The CDR3 DNA is TGTGCCAGCAGCCCCCGGGATAGTAGGGATACGCAGTATTTT. This encodes CASSPRDSRDTQYF.